This entry describes one TCR beta chain. Its antigen is not identified. TCRdb re-analysed the 5' RACE reads in MiXCR, keeping a single row per CDR3 protein. The top ten clones hold roughly 14% of a sample with 300,000 to 400,000 distinct CDR3 sequences, around 28% of them seen once. Per the germline V gene, CDR1 is SGHTA and CDR2 is FQGNSA. The CDR3 extends over 13 amino acids. Trimming cost V 2 bases and J 9 bases, with 12 bases left between them. The data stem from a study of T-cell memory formation after mild COVID-19. Findings of the study overall: The study detected some responding clones in pre-infection memory, suggesting cross-reactive memory joined. Day 15 to 85 contractors were CD4/CD8 balanced; later expanders leaned CD4+.

This TCR derives from an adult woman who had mild COVID-19 (a few samples of this study predate the infection). Cell type and time point are not known. The chain is built from TRBV7-2 and TRBJ2-3; D perhaps matches TRBD1 (6 bases). Sequenced material: PBMCs or a T cell subset sorted from them (not recorded which). DNA of the CDR3: TGTGCCAGCAGCTTAAGTGGACAGACAACGCAGTATTTT. Encoded protein: CASSLSGQTTQYF. Using reference TRBV7-2 and TRBJ2-3 for the parts outside the CDR3, the full variable domain is GAGVSQSPSNKVTEKGKDVELRCDPISGHTALYWYRQSLGQGLEFLIYFQGNSAPDKSGLPSDRFSAERTGGSVSTLTIQRTQQEDSAVYLCASSLSGQTTQYFGPGTRLTVL.